Below are 11 T cell receptor beta chains sequenced from a single sample in a study of cytomegalovirus exposure and HLA in healthy donors (dated by TCRdb to the late 2010s). The library was prepared using the immunoSEQ multiplex PCR assay. The multiplex PCR relied on a mix of 60 forward primers for TCR Vbeta segments and 13 reverse primers for TCR Jbeta segments. Here the immuneACCESS table is served through TCRdb, limited to in-frame sequences with V and J called. Missing clones are a known gap in these copies; in checked studies unresolved V genes cover under half, and the rest lacks a known reason. The sample table records some 94,000 clones; approximately 70% of these occur just once. Under 3% of the sample rests with the top ten. The material sequenced was PBMCs. The origin of the receptors is a man between 45 and 60 years old in good health and CMV-seronegative.

There are a few counts of this clone. The chain couples TRBV30 to TRBJ1-5, with D hard to call. The ends were cut back, 3 bases at V and 5 bases at J, with 14 bases in the middle. The CDR3 length is 14 residues. In germline, CDR1 is GTSNPN, CDR2 SVGIG (reference sequence). CDR3 in DNA: TGTGCCTGGAGGTCTCGGGAGGCTGATCAGCCCCAGCATTTT. It encodes CAWRSREADQPQHF.

The gene calls are TRBV29-1 and TRBJ2-5; maybe TRBD2 (5 bases). CDR3 length: 14 residues. Trimming stripped 7 bases from V and 5 bases from J, with 20 bases between. CDR1 SQVTM and CDR2 ANQGSEA come from the germline V gene. CDR3 nucleotide sequence: TGCAGCGACCCTTCGGACTCCGGGGAGGAGACCCAGTACTTC. Protein product: CSDPSDSGEETQYF.

This clone was seen a few times. The V and J genes are TRBV10-3 and TRBJ1-1; D gene uncertain. From germline, CDR1 is ENHRY and CDR2 SYGVKD. V lost 5 bases to trimming and J lost 3 bases, with 19 bases between them. The CDR3 length is 16 residues. The CDR3 here is CAISKLSGNPDTEAFF. CDR3 coding DNA: TGTGCCATCAGTAAGCTTTCGGGGAACCCCGACACTGAAGCTTTCTTT.

V and J are TRBV7-6 and TRBJ1-5; D gene ambiguous. In germline, CDR1 is SGHVS, CDR2 FNYEAQ. This CDR3 is 12 amino acids long. V was clipped by 6 bases and J by 6 bases, with 9 bases between them. The chain's CDR3 is CASSSGSQPQHF. The DNA for the CDR3 is TGTGCCAGCAGTTCCGGGTCTCAGCCCCAGCATTTT.

The table lists this clone with a count of one. CDR3 loop: CASSRRGTDTQYF. DNA for the CDR3: TGCGCCAGCAGCCGTCGGGGGACAGATACGCAGTATTTT. The chain joins TRBV4-3 to TRBJ2-3; tentatively, D is TRBD2 (6 bases). V was clipped by 4 bases and J by 3 bases, with 8 bases between them. Per germline, CDR1 LGHNA and CDR2 YSLEER. This CDR3 has 13 amino acids.

The V gene is TRBV6-6, the J gene TRBJ2-7; D ambiguous. This CDR3 has 14 amino acids. CDR1 and CDR2 from the germline V gene are MNHNY and SVGAGI (reference sequence). Deletions cut 0 bases from V and 12 bases from J, with 18 bases between. CDR3 protein: CASSYSILRFPWYV. CDR3 DNA sequence: TGTGCCAGCAGTTACTCGATTCTTCGGTTTCCTTGGTACGTC.

The chain is built from TRBV10-3 and TRBJ1-2; TRBD1 aligns across 8 bases. V shed 10 bases, J shed 8 bases, and the junction held 12 bases outside the gene matches. The germline V gene has CDR1 ENHRY and CDR2 SYGVKD. This CDR3 is built from 13 residues. In DNA, the CDR3 is TGTGCCACTACGCAGACAGGGGCGGAGGGCTACACCTTC. It translates to CATTQTGAEGYTF.

The genes are TRBV7-8 and TRBJ1-2; D is ambiguous. V gave up 0 bases and J gave up 4 bases, with 12 bases separating them. Germline-derived CDR1 and CDR2 are SGHVS and FQNEAQ. The CDR3 is 15 residues long. The DNA of the CDR3 is TGTGCCAGCAGCTTAGCGCCCGTGCTAAGCTATGGCTACACCTTC. Translated, it gives CASSLAPVLSYGYTF.

The chain couples TRBV5-1 to TRBJ2-1, with D maybe TRBD2 (7 bases). This CDR3 contains 15 residues. Germline V gives CDR1 SGHRS, CDR2 YFSETQ. V was pared by 2 bases and J by 6 bases, with 15 bases between. Here the CDR3 DNA reads TGCGCCAGCAGCTTTAGCGCGGGGGCCCTCAATGAGCAGTTCTTC. Translated: CASSFSAGALNEQFF.

This chain links TRBV28 with TRBJ1-3; TRBD1 matches at 9 bases. CDR3 size: 16 residues. V gave up 5 bases and J gave up 2 bases; unmatched junction bases: 7. CDR1 is MDHEN and CDR2 is SYDVKM in the germline V gene. The CDR3 DNA reads as TGTGCCAGCAGTCCCCCGGGGACAGGGACTGGAAACACCATATATTTT. It yields the protein CASSPPGTGTGNTIYF.

The V call is TRBV10-3, the J call TRBJ1-4; the D is unclear. Germline V gene data show CDR1 as ENHRY and CDR2 as SYGVKD. The CDR3 has 15 amino acids. The V and J ends lost 4 bases and 0 bases respectively, with 9 bases between them. CDR3 amino acids: CAISASRATNEKLFF. CDR3 DNA: TGTGCCATCAGTGCCTCTCGGGCAACTAATGAAAAACTGTTTTTT.